A selection of T cell receptor beta chains follows, all from one sample in a study of blood T cell repertoires in COVID-19. Generated by immunoSEQ multiplex PCR, the TCRdb table keeps only in-frame clones and is missing some. The table has 200,000 to 250,000 clones, 82% seen once; the top ten hold under 8.5%. Sequenced: peripheral blood. These receptors came from a woman of 80 years or more with COVID-19, enrolled during active disease. CDR3s include the opening cysteine and the closing phenylalanine or tryptophan. The D gene is left open where the match is weak. Clone sizes are given selectively: once, few, many, or a class where the clone is expanded.

V gene	D gene	clone size	J gene	CDR3 protein	CDR3 DNA
TRBV11-2	TRBD2	.	TRBJ2-7	CASSLARGAAREQYF	TGTGCCAGCAGCTTAGCGCGGGGGGCGGCAAGGGAGCAGTACTTC
TRBV13	TRBD2	.	TRBJ2-2	CASSPSGKNTGELFF	TGTGCCAGCAGCCCTAGCGGGAAGAACACCGGGGAGCTGTTTTTT
TRBV18	TRBD1	.	TRBJ1-1	CASSQGQVMNTEAFF	TGTGCCAGCTCACAAGGACAGGTGATGAACACTGAAGCTTTCTTT
TRBV7-2	TRBD2	.	TRBJ2-7	CASSLVAGVYEQYF	TGTGCCAGCAGCTTAGTGGCGGGAGTCTACGAGCAGTACTTC
TRBV11-2	.	.	TRBJ2-5	CASGPTLTSNGLQYF	TGTGCCAGCGGCCCGACTCTCACTAGCAACGGCCTTCAGTACTTC
TRBV6-5	.	.	TRBJ1-1	CASSYEGRGTEAFF	TGTGCCAGCAGTTACGAGGGGAGGGGCACTGAAGCTTTCTTT
TRBV28	TRBD1	.	TRBJ1-5	CASSFRGQPNNQPQHF	TGTGCCAGCAGTTTTCGGGGACAGCCAAACAATCAGCCCCAGCATTTT
TRBV2	TRBD1	.	TRBJ1-1	CASTGQGITEAFF	TGTGCCAGCACTGGACAGGGAATCACTGAAGCTTTCTTT
TRBV30	TRBD1	few	TRBJ1-2	CAWRPADREDYGYTF	TGTGCCTGGAGACCGGCCGACAGGGAAGACTATGGCTACACCTTC
TRBV4-1	.	few	TRBJ1-4	CASRFSGGSGEKLFF	TGCGCCAGCAGATTCTCGGGGGGCTCGGGTGAAAAACTGTTTTTT
TRBV28	.	.	TRBJ2-2	CASIRARSTGELFF	TGTGCCAGCATCAGGGCTAGGAGTACCGGGGAGCTGTTTTTT
TRBV29-1	TRBD1	.	TRBJ2-2	CSVQGVRGTGELFF	TGCAGCGTGCAGGGGGTCCGTGGCACCGGGGAGCTGTTTTTT
TRBV30	.	.	TRBJ1-6	CAWRDNIGSPLHF	TGTGCCTGGAGGGACAATATCGGTTCACCCCTCCACTTT
TRBV30	.	.	TRBJ1-1	CAWSWNVATEAFF	TGTGCCTGGAGTTGGAACGTAGCCACTGAAGCTTTCTTT
TRBV4-3	.	.	TRBJ2-3	CASSQEGSSGTDTQYF	TGCGCCAGCAGCCAAGAAGGGTCTAGCGGCACAGATACGCAGTATTTT
TRBV2	TRBD1	.	TRBJ2-5	CASSPGTATETQYF	TGTGCCAGCAGTCCGGGGACAGCAACCGAGACCCAGTACTTC
TRBV5-4	.	.	TRBJ2-5	CASSFRVPPKTQYF	TGTGCCAGCAGCTTCCGGGTTCCGCCGAAGACCCAGTACTTC
TRBV7-9	.	few	TRBJ1-1	CASIPAGTTEAFF	TGTGCCAGCATCCCCGCGGGAACGACTGAAGCTTTCTTT
TRBV9	TRBD1	.	TRBJ1-4	CASSDRDRGSTNEKLFF	TGTGCCAGCAGCGACCGGGACAGGGGCTCAACTAATGAAAAACTGTTTTTT
TRBV18	.	.	TRBJ1-2	CASSPSVAGEYGYTF	TGTGCCAGCTCACCGAGTGTGGCAGGGGAATATGGCTACACCTTC
TRBV9	TRBD1	.	TRBJ2-2	CASSVQGAGELFF	TGTGCCAGCAGCGTTCAGGGGGCCGGGGAGCTGTTTTTT
TRBV5-6	.	.	TRBJ1-5	CASSLGGRGSNQPQHF	TGTGCCAGCAGCTTGGGCGGGCGAGGTAGCAATCAGCCCCAGCATTTT
TRBV24-1	.	.	TRBJ2-2	CATSDPDTLSGELFF	TGTGCCACCAGTGACCCGGACACCCTTAGCGGGGAGCTGTTTTTT
TRBV3-1/TRBV3-2	TRBD2	.	TRBJ2-5	CASSPEFGGVQETQYF	TGTGCCAGCAGCCCCGAATTTGGGGGGGTCCAAGAGACCCAGTACTTC
TRBV3-1/TRBV3-2	TRBD2	.	TRBJ2-5	CASSQGVAGGLETQYF	TGTGCCAGCAGCCAAGGGGTAGCGGGAGGGTTGGAGACCCAGTACTTC
TRBV27	.	.	TRBJ2-1	CASSFRAGSYNEQFF	TGTGCCAGCAGTTTTAGGGCAGGGTCCTACAATGAGCAGTTCTTC
TRBV12-2	.	.	TRBJ2-1	CASRNRTSGGDEQFF	TGTGCAAGTCGCAACAGGACTAGCGGGGGGGATGAGCAGTTCTTC
TRBV19	.	.	TRBJ2-7	CASSDQGSFYEQYF	TGTGCCAGTAGTGACCAGGGGTCCTTCTACGAGCAGTACTTC
TRBV30	TRBD1	.	TRBJ2-7	CAWSDRSYRGGSYEQYF	TGTGCCTGGAGCGACCGTTCTTACAGGGGCGGGTCCTACGAGCAGTACTTC
TRBV13	.	.	TRBJ1-1	CASSPRGTGNTEAFF	TGTGCCAGCAGCCCCCGAGGCACTGGGAACACTGAAGCTTTCTTT
TRBV7-2	TRBD1	few	TRBJ2-7	CASSPKLTGTYEQYF	TGTGCCAGCAGTCCTAAGCTGACAGGGACGTACGAGCAGTACTTC
TRBV10-3	TRBD1	few	TRBJ1-5	CAISESGQGGQPQHF	TGTGCCATCAGTGAGTCCGGACAGGGAGGGCAGCCCCAGCATTTT
TRBV5-1	.	.	TRBJ1-2	CASSLAPGVSGYTF	TGCGCCAGCAGCCTCGCCCCAGGGGTTAGCGGCTACACCTTC
TRBV3-1/TRBV3-2	.	.	TRBJ1-2	CASSQGGGGYTF	TGTGCCAGCAGCCAAGGGGGGGGCGGCTACACCTTC
TRBV27	.	few	TRBJ1-1	CASSSGQNEAFF	TGTGCCAGCAGTTCCGGACAAAATGAAGCTTTCTTT